The present T cell receptor beta chain was sequenced within a study of read filtering for tumor transcriptome and immune sequencing. The germline V gene encodes CDR1 LNHDA and CDR2 SQIVND (reference sequence). The CDR3 runs 15 residues. With V trimmed by 8 bases and J by 3 bases, 8 bases remained unmatched. There are a few counts of this clonotype. Molecular barcoded adaptors covering alpha/delta and beta/gamma chains were used on approximately 400 ng RNA. From the reads, TCRdb called clonotypes with MiXCR, one entry per CDR3 protein. This sample yields over 50,000 distinct CDR3 sequences, of which roughly 18% are seen a single time; over 13% belongs to the top ten.

The chain employs TRBV19 and TRBJ1-3; TRBD1 aligns across 9 bases. The source material was a population of CD138-negative cells sorted from bone marrow. The TCR was taken from a donor over 35 with multiple myeloma. The CDR3 protein is CASATGTGIGNTIYF. The DNA of the CDR3 is TGTGCCAGTGCTACCGGGACAGGGATTGGAAACACCATATATTTT.